These 20 T cell receptor beta chains share one sample of origin, sequenced in a study of HIV-infected children after antiretroviral therapy interruption (dated by TCRdb to the late 2010s). The treatment or condition tag for this specimen amounts to: PENTA 11 planned treatment interruption arm or continuous ART arm. The library was generated by 3' RACE. Instrument used: Illumina MiSeq. TCR libraries were generated from RNA by a 3' RACE protocol incorporating unique molecular identifiers so that PCR amplification bias could be corrected. TCRdb trimmed the raw reads at Q25, called clones with MiXCR and kept productive beta chains. Each CDR3 protein gets just one entry, which takes the most common genes and DNA from the rows behind it. For this sample the table gives tens of thousands of distinct CDR3 sequences, of which over 6% were detected only once. The ten top clones hold approximately 0.9% of the sample.

Sample: CD45RA+ CD4+ T cells from PBMCs, pooled from several time points, taken from a donor given antiretroviral therapy, either interrupted or continuous. The cell subset or site label, read with the paper, signifies: naive CD4+ CD45RA+ CD45RO- T cells. The receptors here all came from a pool of human donors with HIV.

At least ten counts were recorded for this clonotype. CDR3 nucleotide sequence: TGTGCCAGCAGTTCCGCTCCATTTAGGGGGAGGGGGAACACTGAAGCTTTCTTT. This sequence encodes CASSSAPFRGRGNTEAFF. V gene TRBV27 combines with J gene TRBJ1-1; weak D call: TRBD1 (6 bases). V lost 4 bases and J lost 1, with 22 bases in between. The CDR3 is 18 residues long. Per the germline V gene, CDR1 is MNHEY and CDR2 is SMNVEV (reference sequence).

This clonotype has ten or more counts. The V and J genes are TRBV18 and TRBJ1-1; D is perhaps TRBD1 (6 bases). The CDR3 is 16 amino acids. Between the trimmed V and J ends, which lost 1 base and 1 base, there was a span of 13 bases. Germline V gene sequence: CDR1 KGHSH, CDR2 LQKENI. The CDR3 is CASSPRGGGRNTEAFF. CDR3 DNA: TGTGCCAGCTCACCACGCGGGGGGGGCCGGAACACTGAAGCTTTCTTT. Supplemented by reference TRBV18 and TRBJ1-1, the full variable domain reads NAGVMQNPRHLVRRRGQEARLRCSPMKGHSHVYWYRQLPEEGLKFMVYLQKENIIDESGMPKERFSAEFPKEGPSILRIQQVVRGDSAAYFCASSPRGGGRNTEAFFGQGTRLTVV.

This clonotype was observed many times. The chain couples TRBV27 to TRBJ2-2; D unclear. V lost 2 bases and J lost 4, with 5 bases in between. The CDR3 spans 13 residues. Germline loops: CDR1 MNHEY, CDR2 SMNVEV (reference sequence). This CDR3 is CASSLVGTGELFF. CDR3 sequence (DNA): TGTGCCAGCAGTTTAGTCGGCACCGGGGAGCTGTTTTTT.

This clonotype was observed many times. This sequence joins TRBV5-5 and TRBJ1-3; D is unclear. Germline V gene lookup returns CDR1 SGHKS and CDR2 YYEKEE (reference sequence). This CDR3 has 18 amino acids. V was clipped by 1 base and J by 0 bases, with 17 bases between them. The CDR3 bases are TGTGCCAGCAGCTTGCTCTATCACAACGGCGACTCTGGAAACACCATATATTTT. Translation: CASSLLYHNGDSGNTIYF.

In its sample, this clonotype was seen a few times. This sequence joins TRBV6-5 and TRBJ1-2; D is unresolved. The germline CDR1 and CDR2 sequences are MNHEY and SVGAGI. Trimming removed 6 bases from V and 7 bases from J, with 15 bases in between. This CDR3 spans 13 amino acids. The CDR3 loop is CASRPDEVSGYTF. The CDR3 DNA is TGTGCCAGCAGACCCGACGAAGTGTCTGGCTACACCTTC.

J is TRBJ1-1 and V is TRBV29-1, with TRBD1 identical over 7 bases. CDR3 length: 14 residues. Germline values: CDR1 SQVTM, CDR2 ANQGSEA. J lost 0 bases, V lost 7 bases, and 8 bases had no gene match. The CDR3 region is CSANTGAMNTEAFF. DNA for the CDR3: TGCAGCGCCAACACAGGGGCGATGAACACTGAAGCTTTCTTT.

V usage is TRBV7-2 and J usage is TRBJ2-1, with D tentatively TRBD1 (5 bases). Germline CDR1 is SGHTA and CDR2 is FQGNSA. This CDR3 has 15 residues. The V and J ends lost 0 bases and 4 bases respectively, with 10 bases between them. CDR3 residues: CASSLASRAYNEQFF. CDR3 coding DNA: TGTGCCAGCAGCTTAGCTTCCAGGGCATACAATGAGCAGTTCTTC.

This clonotype showed up many times. The chain joins TRBV28 to TRBJ1-1, with D hard to call. Between the trimmed V and J ends, which lost 3 bases and 1 base, there was a span of 6 bases. Germline CDR1 reads MDHEN; CDR2 reads SYDVKM. The CDR3 sequence is 13 residues long. CDR3 loop: CASSLIKNTEAFF. Here the CDR3 DNA reads TGTGCCAGCAGTTTGATCAAGAACACTGAAGCTTTCTTT.

This clonotype appeared many times. The rearrangement links TRBV20-1 to TRBJ2-7; TRBD2 matches 7 bases. The CDR3 covers 14 residues. Germline CDR1 and CDR2: DFQATT and SNEGSKA (reference sequence). J was trimmed by 2 bases and V by 0 bases; bases with no gene match: 4. The CDR3 DNA reads as TGCAGTGCTAGAGATGGTCTAGCGGCCTACGAGCAGTACTTC. Amino acid sequence: CSARDGLAAYEQYF.

This clonotype was seen many times. The rearrangement uses TRBV7-9 and TRBJ2-7; the match to TRBD1 covers 8 bases. Germline loops: CDR1 SEHNR, CDR2 FQNEAQ (reference sequence). This CDR3 is 15 amino acids long. The J segment lost 0 bases and the V segment lost 7 bases, leaving 8 bases of the junction unmatched. The CDR3 loop reads CASTTIGTGSYEQYF. CDR3 sequence (DNA): TGTGCCAGCACAACCATAGGGACAGGCTCCTACGAGCAGTACTTC.

The sample holds many counts of this clonotype. The junction does not match germline at one end; this may be a read error. This sequence joins TRBV6-6 and TRBJ2-5; possibly TRBD2 for D (6 bases). The CDR3 is made up of 16 amino acids. Germline-derived CDR1 and CDR2 are MNHNY and SVGAGI (reference sequence). This CDR3 is CASGDGTGGDQNTQYF. In nucleotides, the CDR3 is TGTGCCAGCGGTGATGGGACTGGGGGTGATCAAAACACCCAGTACTTT.

This clonotype was picked up many times. The chain recombines TRBV27 with TRBJ2-7; 11 nucleotides align to TRBD2. V was pared by 5 bases and J by 2 bases, with 2 bases of the junction left unmatched. The CDR3 covers 14 residues. In germline, CDR1 is MNHEY, CDR2 SMNVEV (reference sequence). The CDR3 nucleotides read TGTGCCAGCAGTACTAGCGGGGGACCCTACGAGCAGTACTTC. Translating gives CASSTSGGPYEQYF.

This rearrangement joins TRBV27 to TRBJ2-2; TRBD1 might be the D (6 bases). CDR3 length: 16 amino acids. Trimming left V 5 bases short and J 8 bases short, with 21 bases between. Germline V lookup: CDR1 MNHEY, CDR2 SMNVEV (reference sequence). As DNA, the CDR3 is TGTGCCAGCAGTCCCGTCATAGGCAGGGGATCTGGGGAGCTGTTTTTT. Encoded protein: CASSPVIGRGSGELFF.

This clonotype was counted at least ten times. V is TRBV3-1 and J is TRBJ1-2, with D maybe TRBD1 (6 bases). The V gene's germline CDR1 is LGHDT and CDR2 YNNKEL (reference sequence). The CDR3 extends over 16 amino acids. Trimming shortened V by 1 base and J by 8 bases, and 20 bases separated the two germline ends. The CDR3 loop reads CASSQVLRGRKDGYTF. The CDR3 nucleotides are TGTGCCAGCAGCCAAGTCCTCCGGGGGCGAAAGGACGGCTACACCTTC.

This clonotype showed up many times. This rearrangement joins TRBV28 to TRBJ2-7; 9 bases match TRBD1. The trim removed 5 bases at V and 2 bases at J, leaving 4 bases unmatched. CDR1 is MDHEN and CDR2 is SYDVKM in the germline V gene. The CDR3 is made up of 14 amino acids. CDR3 in DNA: TGTGCCAGCAGTATAAGGGACAGGGCCTACGAGCAGTACTTC. It is translated as CASSIRDRAYEQYF.

CDR3 DNA: TGTGCCAGCAGAAATTGGGCTACGGCGAACACCGGGGAGCTGTTTTTT. Its protein is CASRNWATANTGELFF. The chain joins TRBV6-2 or TRBV6-3 to TRBJ2-2; D call uncertain. Germline values: CDR1 MNHEY, CDR2 SVGEGT. The V gene lost 6 bases and the J gene lost 0 bases, with 14 bases spanning the gap. CDR3 length: 16 residues.

Regarding this clonotype: The junction and the germline gene differ at one end; a read error may be behind it. This rearrangement joins TRBV12-3 or TRBV12-4 to TRBJ2-5, with TRBD1 matching 10 bases. This CDR3 comprises 14 residues. The CDR3 reads CASSSTGGQDTQYF. For the CDR3, the DNA is TGTGCAAGCAGCTCGACAGGGGGCCAAGACACCCAGTACTTT.

This clonotype was recorded at least ten times. The chain is built from TRBV28 and TRBJ2-2; 8 bases fit TRBD1. The germline V gene encodes CDR1 MDHEN and CDR2 SYDVKM. The J segment lost 4 bases and the V segment lost 2 bases, leaving 0 bases of the junction unmatched. CDR3 length: 14 residues. The CDR3 sequence is CASSLTGGTGELFF. For the CDR3, the DNA is TGTGCCAGCAGTTTAACAGGGGGCACCGGGGAGCTGTTTTTT.

In this sample, this clonotype turned up many times. This sequence joins TRBV29-1 and TRBJ2-7; 10 bases agree with TRBD1. Germline CDR1 and CDR2: SQVTM and ANQGSEA. V was clipped by 6 bases and J by 7 bases; unmatched bases: 9. The CDR3 extends over 13 amino acids. The CDR3 sequence is CSVDRQGAKEQYF. CDR3 nucleotides: TGCAGCGTCGATCGACAGGGGGCAAAAGAGCAGTACTTC.

This clonotype came up many times. This rearrangement joins TRBV28 to TRBJ2-3; 9 positions agree with TRBD1. Germline values: CDR1 MDHEN, CDR2 SYDVKM. The J segment lost 6 bases and the V segment lost 3 bases, leaving 10 bases of the junction unmatched. The CDR3 has 16 residues. The DNA of the CDR3 is TGTGCCAGCAGTTTTCACGTACAGGGGGCATGGGATACGCAGTATTTT. Protein: CASSFHVQGAWDTQYF.